This T cell receptor (beta chain) was found in a study of cytomegalovirus exposure and HLA in healthy donors. Use of 60 Vbeta and 13 Jbeta primers characterized the PCR. The table came from immunoSEQ multiplex PCR; TCRdb's copy has only in-frame clones and leaves some out. In the table there are about 100,000 clones, around 78% of which are singletons. About this clone: The antigen remains unidentified.

The study, taken as a whole, reports: A later analysis reportedly found that, within productive TCRs, an Asian-associated ancestry cluster had fewer N-insertions than the mean observed across the approximately 670 donors.

This CDR3 is 14 amino acids long. V gave up 1 base and J gave up 1 base, with 7 bases separating them. The germline V gene has CDR1 MNHNS and CDR2 SASEGT. The TCR was taken from a man aged 25 to 40 in good health and CMV-seronegative. The genes are TRBV6-1 and TRBJ1-2, with D uncertain. Sequencing used PBMCs. The CDR3, as DNA: TGTGCCAGCAGTGAAGGCCTCTATAACTATGGCTACACCTTC. Translating it yields CASSEGLYNYGYTF.